These 5 T cell receptor beta chains originate from one sample sequenced in a study of blood T cell repertoires in COVID-19 (dated by TCRdb to the early 2020s). Library preparation used the immunoSEQ multiplex PCR assay. The table was pulled from immuneACCESS by TCRdb, which kept in-frame rearrangements only. Such tables lose some clones; where checked, under half of the loss comes from unresolved V genes, and the rest has no known cause. The sample records some 270,000 clones, around 90% of which are singletons. Of the sample, roughly 2.2% is held by the ten largest clones. Sequencing was performed on peripheral blood. These receptors were taken from a man aged 50-60 years with acute or convalescent COVID-19.

This chain uses TRBV30 with TRBJ2-7; D perhaps matches TRBD1 (6 bases). Per germline, CDR1 GTSNPN and CDR2 SVGIG (reference sequence). The CDR3 contains 14 residues. V was trimmed by 2 bases and J by 3 bases, leaving 14 bases between them. CDR3 residues: CAWSPPRGNYEQYF. The CDR3 bases are TGTGCCTGGAGTCCGCCCAGGGGCAACTACGAGCAGTACTTC.

The rearrangement links TRBV4-1 to TRBJ1-2; D unclear. The CDR3 runs 15 residues. Trimming stripped 1 base from V and 0 bases from J, with 9 bases between. Germline V gene sequence: CDR1 MGHRA, CDR2 YSYEKL. The CDR3 nucleotides are TGCGCCAGCAGCCAAGCTGAGTATGCTAACTATGGCTACACCTTC. Amino acid sequence: CASSQAEYANYGYTF.

This clone was observed a few times. The CDR3 DNA is TGTGCCAGCAGCCGACACTCGAGAGCTGAAGCTTTCTTT. This encodes CASSRHSRAEAFF. The chain recombines TRBV27 with TRBJ1-1; D uncertain. The CDR3 length is 13 residues. Germline values: CDR1 MNHEY, CDR2 SMNVEV (reference sequence). Trimming stripped 6 bases from V and 6 bases from J, with 14 bases between.

This sequence joins TRBV27 and TRBJ1-3, with D tentatively TRBD1 (5 bases). V was clipped by 7 bases and J by 4 bases, with 11 bases between them. The V gene's germline CDR1 is MNHEY and CDR2 SMNVEV (reference sequence). CDR3 length equals 13 residues. The CDR3 nucleotides are TGTGCCAGCACTCAGGGAGGAGGAAACACCATATATTTT. Translation: CASTQGGGNTIYF.

The rearrangement joins TRBV18 to TRBJ1-2; weak D call: TRBD1 (6 bases). The V end was cut by 4 bases, the J end by 4 bases, with 19 bases between. The V gene's germline CDR1 is KGHSH and CDR2 LQKENI. The length of the CDR3 is 16 residues. CDR3 amino acids: CASSLNAGGQAYGYTF. CDR3 in DNA: TGTGCCAGCTCACTAAACGCCGGGGGGCAGGCCTATGGCTACACCTTC.